The entry below describes one TCR beta chain. The sample comes from a study of T-cell reconstitution after alpha-beta-depleted transplantation in children. The TCRbeta library was prepared with unique molecular identifiers. TCRdb re-analysed the PCR reads in MiXCR, keeping a single row per CDR3 protein. The sample has fewer than 550,000 distinct CDR3 sequences; 11% are singletons. The sample here was PBMCs from the stem cell graft donor, taken from the stem cell graft. The source is a human donor who donated a stem cell graft to a child with acute myeloid leukemia.

DNA for the CDR3: TGTGCCAGCTCACCCACAGGGTTCAGAAATGAGCAGTTCTTC. Amino acid sequence: CASSPTGFRNEQFF. J is TRBJ2-1 and V is TRBV18; the D gene is possibly TRBD1 (6 bases). This CDR3 comprises 14 residues. V dropped 3 bases and J dropped 7 bases, with 13 bases sitting between them. Germline loops: CDR1 KGHSH, CDR2 LQKENI.